This T cell receptor beta chain stems from a study of blood T cell repertoires in COVID-19. Germline V gives CDR1 ENHRY, CDR2 SYGVKD. The CDR3 length is 12 residues. The V end was cut by 8 bases, the J end by 6 bases, with 14 bases between. Profiled with immunoSEQ multiplex PCR; TCRdb holds only in-frame clones, not every one. The data hold approximately 240,000 clones, with around 82% observed a single time. The chain joins TRBV10-3 to TRBJ2-7; TRBD1 is a possible D gene (6 bases). The sequence was obtained from a woman aged 80 or over with active or convalescent COVID-19. Sequenced: peripheral blood. The DNA of the CDR3 is TGTGCCATCGGGGACACCACCGGCGAGCAGTACTTC. Translated, it gives CAIGDTTGEQYF.